This paragraph reports one T cell receptor (beta chain). No antigen is known for it. The data originate from a study of shared clonotypes between healthy human individuals. Study results and caveats: Roughly 5% of naive CD4 clonotypes were common to several donors. Clonotypes shared by all four donors outscored non-shared clonotypes in generation probability.

There were no recent acute infections or vaccinations among the donors, who were healthy HIV-negative adults. Subsets obtained from CD4+ cells comprised CD45RA+ naive and CD45RA-negative memory cells. The CDR3 totals 17 residues. Germline V gene data show CDR1 as SGHDT and CDR2 as YYEEEE. Deletions cut 4 bases from V and 0 bases from J, with 14 bases between. The method was immunoSEQ multiplex PCR; TCRdb's version includes in-frame clones alone and lacks a portion of them. This sample has more than 2 million clones; 90% to 96% occur once, and the top ten carry approximately 0.13%. Sample: naive CD4+ T cells sorted from blood. Subset described: CD45RA+ positively selected. The rearrangement links TRBV5-6 to TRBJ1-6; TRBD1 might be the D (5 bases). This clonotype was sampled from a man younger than 35 in good health. The chain's CDR3 is CASSRISGPSYNSPLHF. The DNA of the CDR3 is TGTGCCAGCAGCCGCATCTCAGGGCCCTCCTATAATTCACCCCTCCACTTT.